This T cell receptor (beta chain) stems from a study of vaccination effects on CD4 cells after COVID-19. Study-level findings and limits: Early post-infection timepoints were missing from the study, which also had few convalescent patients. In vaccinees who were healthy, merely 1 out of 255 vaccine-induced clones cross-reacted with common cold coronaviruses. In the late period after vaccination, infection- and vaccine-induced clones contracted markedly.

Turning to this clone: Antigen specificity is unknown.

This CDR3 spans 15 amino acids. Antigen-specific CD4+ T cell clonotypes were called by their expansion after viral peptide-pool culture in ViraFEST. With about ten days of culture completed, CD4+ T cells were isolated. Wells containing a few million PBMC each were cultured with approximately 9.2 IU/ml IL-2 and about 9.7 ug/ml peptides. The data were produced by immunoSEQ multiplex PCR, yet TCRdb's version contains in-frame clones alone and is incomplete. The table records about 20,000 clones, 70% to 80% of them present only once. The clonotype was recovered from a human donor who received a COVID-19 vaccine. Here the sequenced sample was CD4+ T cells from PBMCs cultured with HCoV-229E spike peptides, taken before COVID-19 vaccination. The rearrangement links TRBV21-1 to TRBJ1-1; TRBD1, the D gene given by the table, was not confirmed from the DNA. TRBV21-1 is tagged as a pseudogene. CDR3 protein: CASSKRAGVHTEAFF. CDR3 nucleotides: TGTGCCAGCAGCAAAAGGGCAGGGGTACACACTGAAGCTTTCTTT.